This TCR beta chain was sequenced for a study of cytomegalovirus exposure and HLA in healthy donors. Study background: A preliminary data release comprised around 90 million unique TCRs obtained from HLA-typed donors.

V was pared by 0 bases and J by 2 bases, with 13 bases between. The CDR3 runs to 16 residues. In germline, CDR1 is PRHDT, CDR2 FYEKMQ (reference sequence). Researchers ran the PCR with 60 Vbeta and 13 Jbeta primers. The method was immunoSEQ multiplex PCR; TCRdb's version includes in-frame clones alone and lacks a portion of them. The profile shows about 190,000 clones, about four fifths of them singletons. Unrecorded immune exposure was likely among donors, who were nominally healthy when sampled. The sample consisted of PBMCs. The clonotype originates from a woman in her fifties or sixties in good health and CMV-seronegative. The chain combines TRBV13 with TRBJ1-2, with D perhaps TRBD1 (5 bases). The DNA of the CDR3 is TGTGCCAGCAGCTTAGGCCCCAGGGAAGAAAACTATGGCTACACCTTC. As protein: CASSLGPREENYGYTF.